The 22 T cell receptor beta chains below were found in one sample sequenced in a study of T cell responses to AZD1222 COVID-19 vaccine. This table comes from immunoSEQ multiplex PCR, and its TCRdb copy is limited to in-frame clones, with some not included. The table lists tens of thousands of clones, 75% to 90% of them singletons. The sequencing here drew on peripheral blood, taken 28 days after the second AZD1222 dose. These TCRs come from an adult who received the AZD1222 COVID-19 vaccine.

The sample holds one count of this clone. The chain recombines TRBV25-1 with TRBJ1-1, with 7 bases matching TRBD1. The V gene end was trimmed by 4 bases and the J gene end by 3 bases; junction bases not matched to a gene: 5. CDR1 and CDR2 from the germline V gene are MGHDK and SYGVNS. There are 14 residues in the CDR3. CDR3 protein: CASSGRDRDTEAFF. The CDR3 DNA reads TGTGCCAGCAGTGGCCGGGACAGAGACACTGAAGCTTTCTTT.

The chain is built from TRBV3-1 (or the pseudogene TRBV3-2) and TRBJ1-1; 9 bases line up with TRBD1. This CDR3 contains 15 residues. J gave up 6 bases and V 4 bases, and 9 bases lay outside the gene matches. Germline CDR1 is LGHDT and CDR2 is YNNKEL (reference sequence). The CDR3 is CASSPLGQGIPEAFF. The CDR3 bases are TGTGCCAGCAGCCCTTTGGGACAGGGCATCCCTGAAGCTTTCTTT.

The chain recombines TRBV7-6 with TRBJ2-3; TRBD1 agrees at 9 bases. V was pared by 1 base and J by 6 bases, with 2 bases of the junction left unmatched. Germline CDR1 reads SGHVS; CDR2 reads FNYEAQ. CDR3 length: 14 amino acids. CDR3 sequence: CASSLVDRGDTQYF. The CDR3 region has the DNA TGTGCCAGCAGCTTAGTGGACAGGGGCGATACGCAGTATTTT.

CDR3 sequence reads: CASSFYGELFF. As DNA, the CDR3 is TGTGCCAGCAGTTTTTACGGGGAGCTGTTTTTT. The genes are TRBV12-3 or TRBV12-4 and TRBJ2-2; no clear D gene. The CDR3 totals 11 residues. V was cut by 3 bases and J by 7 bases, with 3 bases left in between.

The rearrangement joins TRBV21-1 to TRBJ1-1; the table's TRBD1 call for D was not verified on the DNA. TRBV21-1 corresponds to a pseudogene. This CDR3 has 12 residues. This chain's CDR3 is CASSFRDSEAFF. The CDR3 DNA reads as TGTGCCAGCAGCTTCCGGGACAGTGAAGCTTTCTTT.

The chain uses TRBV7-2 and TRBJ1-1; 10 bases are shared with TRBD1. Trimming removed 3 bases from V and 11 bases from J; junction bases left unmatched: 15. Germline CDR1 and CDR2: SGHTA and FQGNSA. CDR3 length: 16 residues. The CDR3 DNA reads as TGTGCCAGCAGCTTCGGTGGGGGGGGACAGGGGCTTTTGGCTTTCTTT. Its protein is CASSFGGGGQGLLAFF.

The chain combines TRBV3-1 (or the pseudogene TRBV3-2) with TRBJ2-1, with 11 bases aligning to TRBD2. V gave up 3 bases and J gave up 1 base; unmatched junction bases: 5. Germline assignment: CDR1 LGHDT and CDR2 YNNKEL (reference sequence). The CDR3 is 17 amino acids. The CDR3, as DNA: TGTGCCAGCAGCCATGTAGCGGGAGGGGATTCCTACAATGAGCAGTTCTTC. This gives the protein CASSHVAGGDSYNEQFF.

This chain links TRBV2 with TRBJ2-3; D is uncertain. CDR3 length equals 15 residues. The germline gives CDR1 SNHLY, CDR2 FYNNEI. V dropped 6 bases and J dropped 2 bases, with 15 bases sitting between them. CDR3 nucleotide sequence: TGTGCCAGCAGCTTACTTTCGCCCTTCACAGATACGCAGTATTTT. Translation: CASSLLSPFTDTQYF.

The V call is TRBV3-1 (or the pseudogene TRBV3-2), the J call TRBJ1-6; 7 nucleotides line up with TRBD1. With 1 base clipped from V and 9 bases from J, the junction kept 3 bases outside the gene matches. Germline V lookup: CDR1 LGHDT, CDR2 YNNKEL (reference sequence). The length of the CDR3 is 14 residues. The CDR3 coding sequence is TGTGCCAGCAGCCAAGGGGCAGGGGGTTCACCCCTCCACTTT. Protein product: CASSQGAGGSPLHF.

The rearrangement uses TRBV2 and TRBJ2-1; the D is unclear. The CDR3 runs to 13 residues. The germline CDR1 and CDR2 sequences are SNHLY and FYNNEI. V was pared by 3 bases and J by 6 bases, with 9 bases between. In DNA form, the CDR3 reads TGTGCCAGCAGTGAGCCTAGTTTCAATGAGCAGTTCTTC. Its translation: CASSEPSFNEQFF.

A word on this clone: An end of the junction differs from the germline gene, which may be a read error. The chain has TRBV7-7 and TRBJ2-5; D remains unclear. CDR3 length: 13 amino acids. The V gene's germline CDR1 is SSHAT and CDR2 FNYEAQ (reference sequence). CDR3 sequence reads: CASSLATGETQYF. The CDR3 DNA sequence: TGTGCTAGCAGCTTAGCCACGGGTGAGACCCAGTACTTC.

This clone has a single count. The chain carries TRBV19 and TRBJ1-1, with D unresolved. Trimming shortened V by 7 bases and J by 10 bases, and 22 bases separated the two germline ends. This CDR3 has 14 residues. Germline V CDR1 and CDR2: LNHDA, SQIVND (reference sequence). CDR3 sequence reads: CASTATRPTSVAFF. As DNA, the CDR3 is TGTGCCAGTACAGCAACCAGGCCGACTTCGGTAGCTTTCTTT.

The genes are TRBV5-1 and TRBJ1-5; 8 bases are a match to TRBD1. V trimming: 5 bases; J trimming: 5 bases; junction bases outside the gene matches: 3. There are 13 residues in the CDR3. Germline CDR1 SGHRS, CDR2 YFSETQ. The CDR3: CASRTGEDQPQHF. The CDR3 bases are TGCGCCAGCAGGACAGGGGAAGATCAGCCCCAGCATTTT. The full variable domain, with the rest looked up from reference TRBV5-1 and TRBJ1-5, is KAGVTQTPRYLIKTRGQQVTLSCSPISGHRSVSWYQQTPGQGLQFLFEYFSETQRNKGNFPGRFSGRQFSNSRSEMNVSTLELGDSALYLCASRTGEDQPQHFGDGTRLSIL.

DNA for the CDR3: TGCAGTGCGACAGGGGACTACGAGCAGTACTTC. Translation: CSATGDYEQYF. The rearrangement links TRBV20-1 to TRBJ2-7, with 8 bases that match TRBD1. The V and J ends lost 6 bases and 3 bases, in that order; junction bases with no gene match: 1. Looked up from germline, CDR1 is DFQATT and CDR2 is SNEGSKA (reference sequence). The CDR3 is 11 residues long.

This chain joins TRBV5-4 and TRBJ1-1; no reliable D call. Germline V gene data show CDR1 as SGHNT and CDR2 as YYREEE (reference sequence). The CDR3 extends over 12 amino acids. V was pared by 5 bases and J by 7 bases, with 12 bases between. The CDR3 coding sequence is TGTGCCAGCAGTATGGACCGTATTGAAGCTTTCTTT. It translates to CASSMDRIEAFF. The full variable domain, completed using reference TRBV5-4 and TRBJ1-1, is ETGVTQSPTHLIKTRGQQVTLRCSSQSGHNTVSWYQQALGQGPQFIFQYYREEENGRGNFPPRFSGLQFPNYSSELNVNALELDDSALYLCASSMDRIEAFFGQGTRLTVV.

The chain recombines TRBV3-1 (or the pseudogene TRBV3-2) with TRBJ2-7, with TRBD2 identical over 9 bases. There are 14 residues in the CDR3. Trimming at V came to 2 bases and at J to 4 bases, leaving 3 bases not matched to a gene. Germline values: CDR1 LGHDT, CDR2 YNNKEL (reference sequence). CDR3 in DNA: TGTGCCAGCAGCCAATTGCGGGAGGGATACGAGCAGTACTTC. Residues: CASSQLREGYEQYF.

The V call is TRBV30, the J call TRBJ1-1, with a possible D match to TRBD1 (5 bases). V lost 0 bases to trimming and J lost 8 bases, with 7 bases between them. The germline gives CDR1 GTSNPN, CDR2 SVGIG (reference sequence). The length of the CDR3 is 11 residues. The CDR3 sequence is CAWSVRGEAFF. The CDR3 DNA sequence: TGTGCCTGGAGTGTAAGGGGAGAAGCTTTCTTT.

The chain employs TRBV9 and TRBJ1-4, with 9 positions matching TRBD1. The CDR3 covers 15 residues. Germline V gene sequence: CDR1 SGDLS, CDR2 YYNGEE. J gave up 5 bases and V 4 bases, and 6 bases lay outside the gene matches. CDR3 bases: TGTGCCAGCAGCTCCCAAGGGACAGGGAATGAAAAACTGTTTTTT. Its protein is CASSSQGTGNEKLFF.

The chain is built from TRBV18 and TRBJ2-1; maybe TRBD2 (5 bases). CDR3 length: 15 amino acids. V shed 0 bases and J shed 7 bases, with 13 bases lying between them. CDR1 and CDR2 (germline): KGHSH, LQKENI. Written as DNA, the CDR3 is TGTGCCAGCTCACCACCGGTACGGGGTTCGAATGAGCAGTTCTTC. It codes for CASSPPVRGSNEQFF.

This sequence joins TRBV19 and TRBJ2-1; 8 positions agree with TRBD2. Per the germline V gene, CDR1 is LNHDA and CDR2 is SQIVND (reference sequence). This CDR3 region has 16 residues. Trimming at V came to 8 bases and at J to 6 bases, leaving 15 bases not matched to a gene. CDR3 in DNA: TGTGCCAGTTGGGGACACCGGGAGGGCCAGGGCAATGAGCAGTTCTTC. Translated: CASWGHREGQGNEQFF.

The chain uses TRBV5-1 and TRBJ2-1; maybe TRBD2 (6 bases). The CDR3 loop spans 14 amino acids. V was clipped by 5 bases and J by 1 base, with 10 bases between them. Germline V gene lookup returns CDR1 SGHRS and CDR2 YFSETQ. The CDR3 here is CASRRDPSYNEQFF. The DNA for the CDR3 is TGCGCCAGCAGGCGGGACCCTTCCTACAATGAGCAGTTCTTC.

The chain couples TRBV25-1 to TRBJ1-2; weak D call: TRBD1 (5 bases). The CDR3 spans 13 residues. V was clipped by 6 bases and J by 6 bases, with 14 bases between them. In germline, CDR1 is MGHDK, CDR2 SYGVNS. CDR3 residues: CASSLGATDGYTF. DNA of the CDR3: TGTGCCAGCAGCCTCGGGGCGACGGATGGCTACACCTTC.